Given below is one T cell receptor beta chain in context. Here immunoSEQ multiplex PCR was the method, and the copy in TCRdb shows in-frame clones only, minus some. The sample carries some 1,100,000 clones, 75% to 80% recorded once. The germline CDR1 and CDR2 sequences are SGHRS and YFSETQ. V was cut by 0 bases and J by 6 bases, with 13 bases left in between. The CDR3 has 15 residues. The data were obtained in a study of shared clonotypes between healthy human individuals. The clonotype originates from a man younger than 35 in good health. Some clones in this sample may be carry-over from other donors' samples. V gene TRBV5-1 combines with J gene TRBJ2-1; TRBD1 is a possible D gene (5 bases). The source material was memory CD4+ T cells from PBMCs. Subset reported: CD45RA-negative fraction. The CDR3 here is CASSLDRPGINEQFF. CDR3 in DNA: TGCGCCAGCAGCTTGGACCGGCCAGGGATCAATGAGCAGTTCTTC.